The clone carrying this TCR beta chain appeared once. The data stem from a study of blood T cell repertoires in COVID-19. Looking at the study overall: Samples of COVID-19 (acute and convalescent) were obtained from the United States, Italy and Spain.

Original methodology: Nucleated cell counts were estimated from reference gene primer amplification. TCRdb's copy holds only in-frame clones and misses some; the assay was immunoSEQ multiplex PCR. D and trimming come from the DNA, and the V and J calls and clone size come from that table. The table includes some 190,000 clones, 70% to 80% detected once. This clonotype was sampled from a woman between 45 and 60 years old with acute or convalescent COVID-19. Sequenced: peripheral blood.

The CDR3, as DNA: TGTGCCAGCAGGCCTCCGGGACAGGGGGGCGAGCAGTACTTC. It yields the protein CASRPPGQGGEQYF. The rearrangement joins TRBV2 to TRBJ2-7; TRBD1 aligns across 11 bases. The ends lost 6 bases at V and 6 bases at J; junction bases unmatched: 7. The germline gives CDR1 SNHLY, CDR2 FYNNEI. The CDR3 covers 14 residues.